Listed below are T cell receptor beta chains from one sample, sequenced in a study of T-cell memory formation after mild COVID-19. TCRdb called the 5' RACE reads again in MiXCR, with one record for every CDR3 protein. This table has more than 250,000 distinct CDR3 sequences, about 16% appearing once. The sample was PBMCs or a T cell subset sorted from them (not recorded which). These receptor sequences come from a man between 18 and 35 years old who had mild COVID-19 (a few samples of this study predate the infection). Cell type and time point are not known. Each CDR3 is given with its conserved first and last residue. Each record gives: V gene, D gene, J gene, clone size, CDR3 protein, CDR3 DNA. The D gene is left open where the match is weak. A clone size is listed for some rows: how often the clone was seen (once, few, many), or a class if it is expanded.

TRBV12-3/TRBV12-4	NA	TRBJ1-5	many	CASSLSGVGNQPQHF	TGTGCCAGCAGTTTATCTGGGGTTGGCAATCAGCCCCAGCATTTT
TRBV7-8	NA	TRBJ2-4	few	CASSPSVAKNIQYF	TGTGCCAGCAGCCCCTCGGTAGCCAAAAACATTCAGTACTTC
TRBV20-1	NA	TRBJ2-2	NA	CSARDRRGNTGELFF	TGCAGTGCTAGAGATCGCCGGGGGAACACCGGGGAGCTGTTTTTT
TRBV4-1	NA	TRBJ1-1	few	CASSLGEVTEAFF	TGCGCCAGCAGCCTAGGGGAAGTCACTGAAGCTTTCTTT
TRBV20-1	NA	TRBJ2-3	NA	CSARRGATDTQYF	TGCAGTGCTAGACGGGGGGCGACAGATACGCAGTATTTT
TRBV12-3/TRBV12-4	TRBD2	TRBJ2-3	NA	CASSWTSEDTQYF	TGTGCCAGCAGTTGGACTAGCGAAGATACGCAGTATTTT
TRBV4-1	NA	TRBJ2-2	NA	CASSQDGGGELFF	TGCGCCAGCAGCCAAGATGGTGGCGGGGAGCTGTTTTTT
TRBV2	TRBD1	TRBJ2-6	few	CATKTGQGVGGANVLTF	TGTGCCACTAAAACGGGACAGGGGGTTGGTGGGGCCAACGTCCTGACTTTC
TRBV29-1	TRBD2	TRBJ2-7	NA	CSVERRGDPYEQYF	TGCAGCGTTGAACGGCGGGGGGATCCCTACGAGCAGTACTTC
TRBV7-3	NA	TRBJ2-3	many	CASSRGGSTDTQYF	TGCGCCAGCAGCCGTGGGGGGAGCACAGATACGCAGTATTTT
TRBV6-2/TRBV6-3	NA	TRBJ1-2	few	CASSYRLDYYGYTF	TGTGCCAGCAGTTACAGGCTAGACTACTATGGCTACACCTTC
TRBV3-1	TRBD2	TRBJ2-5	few	CASSQRGAGGTQYF	TGTGCCAGCAGCCAGCGGGGAGCGGGGGGGACCCAGTACTTC
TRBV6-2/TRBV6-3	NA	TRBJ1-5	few	CASSYPTTDLNQPQHF	TGTGCCAGCAGTTACCCTACCACGGACCTCAATCAGCCCCAGCATTTT
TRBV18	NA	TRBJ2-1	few	CASSLRVRSIDEQFF	TGTGCCAGCTCTCTCCGGGTACGCAGTATCGATGAGCAGTTCTTC
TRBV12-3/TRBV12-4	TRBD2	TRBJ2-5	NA	CASTSPGAGGRQETQYF	TGTGCCAGCACCTCACCTGGGGCGGGGGGTCGTCAAGAGACCCAGTACTTC
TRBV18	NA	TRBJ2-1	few	CASSRPGPADNEQFF	TGTGCCAGCTCACGACCGGGACCGGCTGACAATGAGCAGTTCTTC
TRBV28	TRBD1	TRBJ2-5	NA	CASSSTGGLTQYF	TGTGCCAGCAGCTCAACAGGGGGCTTGACCCAGTACTTC
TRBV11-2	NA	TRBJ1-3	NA	CASSRTFMPSGGNTIYF	TGTGCCAGCAGCCGGACCTTCATGCCCTCGGGGGGAAACACCATATATTTT
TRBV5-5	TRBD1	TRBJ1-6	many	CASSIQGFNSPLHF	TGTGCCAGCAGCATACAGGGGTTTAATTCACCCCTCCACTTT